This T cell receptor (beta chain) is drawn from a study of T-cell memory formation after mild COVID-19. Looking at the study overall: Largely donor-specific sequence clusters came from a couple of donors. Study-wide findings and caveats: Specificity for SARS-CoV-2 was not confirmed among the second-wave clones peaking on day 37. Some clones that responded turned up in pre-infection memory, which suggests that cross-reactive memory joined in.

5'RACE primed at constant segments yielded TCR alpha and TCR beta cDNA libraries bearing sample barcodes and UMIs. TCRdb reprocessed the 5' RACE reads via MiXCR and lists one record per CDR3 protein. There are around 100,000 distinct CDR3 sequences in the sample; 8.5% to 14% occur only once, and around 40% lies in the top ten. The germline V and J ends were trimmed by 6 bases and 1 base, with 12 bases remaining between them. The CDR3 is 14 amino acids. Germline values: CDR1 MNHEY, CDR2 SVGAGI. Comment on this clonotype: Its antigen is not known.

This clonotype originated in a man between 18 and 35 years old who had mild COVID-19 (a few samples of this study predate the infection). Cell type and time point are not known. The sample consisted of PBMCs or a T cell subset sorted from them (not recorded which). The J gene is TRBJ1-1, the V gene TRBV6-5, with a weak D call TRBD1 (6 bases). This chain's CDR3 is CASRFRTENTEAFF. DNA for the CDR3: TGTGCCAGCAGATTCCGGACAGAGAACACTGAAGCTTTCTTT.